Shown below are 24 T cell receptor beta chains from a single sample sequenced in a study of T cells in Graves' hyperthyroidism and ophthalmopathy. TCR beta CDR3 regions were amplified from RNA. HTBI primers drove first-round RT-PCR of the TCR CDR3. TCRdb re-called the multiplex PCR reads with MiXCR, one entry per CDR3 protein. The sample contains approximately 610,000 distinct CDR3 sequences, roughly 14% of which appear only once. The material sequenced was blood. These receptors were obtained from a woman aged 40 to 50 with Graves' ophthalmopathy.

This clonotype has at least ten counts. The chain uses TRBV6-1 and TRBJ1-5; 7 bases line up with TRBD1. This CDR3 contains 16 residues. Losses at the gene ends were 6 bases for V and 3 bases for J; bases not matched to a gene: 11. Germline V gene lookup returns CDR1 MNHNS and CDR2 SASEGT. Here the CDR3 reads CASRRIGTADNQPQHF. CDR3 in DNA: TGTGCCAGCAGACGTATTGGGACAGCCGACAATCAGCCCCAGCATTTT.

This clonotype was detected many times. The rearrangement joins TRBV6-2 or TRBV6-3 to TRBJ2-7; 13 nucleotides match TRBD2. Germline values: CDR1 MNHEY, CDR2 SVGEGT. The junction had 10 bases not matched to a gene; V was cut back by 5 bases and J by 3 bases. The CDR3 length is 17 residues. Here the CDR3 DNA reads TGTGCCAGCAGTCACATGGGGACTAGCGGGGAGAACTACGAGCAGTACTTC. This gives the protein CASSHMGTSGENYEQYF.

This clonotype was seen at least ten times. This chain links TRBV18 with TRBJ1-5; D uncertain. V was shortened by 1 base and J by 7 bases, with 11 bases between the two germline ends. The germline V gene encodes CDR1 KGHSH and CDR2 LQKENI. This CDR3 spans 14 amino acids. The CDR3 nucleotides read TGTGCCAGCTCACCACGGGAGGGCGGCCAGCCCCAGCATTTT. This gives the protein CASSPREGGQPQHF.

This clonotype was found a few times. The genes are TRBV7-8 and TRBJ2-7; 10 positions match TRBD2. Germline-derived CDR1 and CDR2 are SGHVS and FQNEAQ. This CDR3 is 16 amino acids long. J gave up 4 bases and V 5 bases, and 11 bases lay outside the gene matches. The CDR3 sequence is CASSLAGTSVQYEQYF. CDR3 DNA: TGTGCCAGCAGCCTCGCCGGGACTAGCGTACAATACGAGCAGTACTTC.

This chain uses TRBV6-2 or TRBV6-3 with TRBJ1-6; no clear D gene. CDR1 and CDR2 (germline): MNHEY, SVGEGT. V was trimmed by 2 bases and J by 7 bases, leaving 9 bases between them. The CDR3 is 14 residues long. The CDR3 nucleotides read TGTGCCAGCAGTTACGATGGGCGGAATTCACCCCTCCACTTT. It translates to CASSYDGRNSPLHF.

The rearrangement uses TRBV12-3 or TRBV12-4 and TRBJ1-5; D is unresolved. CDR3 size: 15 residues. The germline V and J ends were trimmed by 5 bases and 6 bases, with 17 bases remaining between them. In DNA, the CDR3 is TGTGCCAGCAGTCCTTTCGGGAGGGATCGTCAGCCCCAGCATTTT. Translating gives CASSPFGRDRQPQHF.

This clonotype occurred many times. The J gene is TRBJ1-2, the V gene TRBV6-5; D possibly corresponds to TRBD1 (5 bases). CDR1 is MNHEY, CDR2 SVGAGI, per germline. V was cut by 10 bases and J by 4 bases, with 13 bases left in between. The CDR3 is 12 amino acids. This chain's CDR3 is CAIFSGFYGYTF. The CDR3, as DNA: TGTGCCATCTTCTCAGGGTTCTATGGCTACACCTTC.

The genes are TRBV5-1 and TRBJ2-7, with D unresolved. This CDR3 spans 13 amino acids. The V gene lost 4 bases and the J gene lost 8 bases, with 16 bases spanning the gap. Looked up from germline, CDR1 is SGHRS and CDR2 is YFSETQ. The CDR3 bases are TGCGCCAGCAGCGCTGGAAACCTACTGAAGCAGTACTTC. Residues: CASSAGNLLKQYF.

This clonotype was counted many times. An end of the junction does not agree with germline; a read error may underlie this. This chain joins TRBV11-2 and TRBJ2-7; 8 nucleotides match TRBD2. Germline lookup yields CDR1 SGHAT and CDR2 FQNNGV. This CDR3 contains 11 residues. CDR3 bases: TGTGCCAGCAGCCAAAGCGGGAGAGTGTCCTTC. Encoded protein: CASSQSGRVSF.

This chain connects TRBV5-6 to TRBJ1-5; TRBD1 aligns across 7 bases. This CDR3 comprises 16 residues. Germline CDR1 is SGHDT and CDR2 is YYEEEE. Trimming took 1 base from V and 1 from J; bases not matched to a gene: 5. This chain's CDR3 is CASSLLTGPSNQPQHF. CDR3 sequence (DNA): TGTGCCAGCAGCTTGCTGACAGGGCCCAGCAATCAGCCCCAGCATTTT.

V and J are TRBV6-1 and TRBJ1-2; D ambiguous. This CDR3 is built from 12 residues. Germline loops: CDR1 MNHNS, CDR2 SASEGT. V lost 6 bases and J lost 8, with 13 bases in between. The CDR3 DNA is TGTGCCAGCAGGCGCCCAGGAGTCGGCTACACCTTC. Translated, it gives CASRRPGVGYTF.

The gene calls are TRBV6-1 and TRBJ1-1; TRBD1 matches at 9 bases. Losses at the gene ends were 6 bases for V and 1 base for J; bases not matched to a gene: 6. Germline V gene lookup returns CDR1 MNHNS and CDR2 SASEGT. The length of the CDR3 is 15 residues. CDR3 DNA: TGTGCCAGCAGAGCCGGGACAGGGAGGAACACTGAAGCTTTCTTT. It translates to CASRAGTGRNTEAFF.

This clonotype appeared many times. The genes are TRBV7-3 and TRBJ1-1; unclear D gene. V was shortened by 5 bases and J by 1 base, with 11 bases between the two germline ends. The CDR3 totals 14 residues. Per the germline V gene, CDR1 is SGHTA and CDR2 is FQGTGA. CDR3 protein: CASSAGRQNTEAFF. The CDR3 coding sequence is TGTGCCAGCAGCGCCGGCAGGCAGAACACTGAAGCTTTCTTT.

This clonotype showed up many times. The CDR3 sequence is CASSQDPASPYEQYF. As DNA, the CDR3 is TGTGCCAGCAGCCAAGATCCGGCCAGCCCCTACGAGCAGTACTTC. V usage is TRBV3-1 and J usage is TRBJ2-7; D gene ambiguous. The CDR3 is 15 residues long. Trimming cost V 0 bases and J 2 bases, with 11 bases left between them. CDR1 is LGHDT and CDR2 is YNNKEL in the germline V gene (reference sequence).

This clonotype was counted between two and nine times. The CDR3 sequence: CASKLTSGSYEQYF. CDR3 bases: TGTGCCAGTAAATTGACTAGCGGATCCTACGAGCAGTACTTC. The rearrangement joins TRBV19 to TRBJ2-7; 9 nucleotides match TRBD2. The CDR3 has 14 residues. The V gene's germline CDR1 is LNHDA and CDR2 SQIVND (reference sequence). After removal of 7 bases from V and 1 base from J, the junction contained 5 bases not matched to a gene. The entire variable domain, with the rest obtained from reference TRBV19 and TRBJ2-7, is as follows: DGGITQSPKYLFRKEGQNVTLSCEQNLNHDAMYWYRQDPGQGLRLIYYSQIVNDFQKGDIAEGYSVSREKKESFPLTVTSAQKNPTAFYLCASKLTSGSYEQYFGPGTRLTVT.

This chain uses TRBV6-2 or TRBV6-3 with TRBJ2-7, with 16 bases fitting TRBD2. J gave up 2 bases and V 7 bases, and 8 bases lay outside the gene matches. The CDR3 covers 17 residues. Germline V CDR1 and CDR2: MNHEY, SVGEGT. The CDR3 loop reads CASTFPGLAGGTYEQYF. CDR3 in DNA: TGTGCCAGCACCTTTCCGGGACTAGCGGGAGGGACCTACGAGCAGTACTTC.

This clonotype was detected ten times or more. One end of the junction does not line up with germline, which may come from a read error. The rearrangement joins TRBV6-1 to TRBJ2-5; possibly TRBD2 for D (6 bases). Germline V lookup: CDR1 MNHNS, CDR2 SASEGT. The CDR3 is 13 residues long. The CDR3 DNA reads as TGTGCCAGCAGAGCCCGGGAGCAAGAGACCCGGTACTTC. Its protein product is CASRAREQETRYF.

This clonotype was counted at least ten times. The genes are TRBV20-1 and TRBJ1-1, with D hard to call. Germline values: CDR1 DFQATT, CDR2 SNEGSKA (reference sequence). V gave up 1 base and J gave up 10 bases, with 10 bases separating them. This CDR3 has 11 residues. The CDR3 region is CSARVDEGAFF. CDR3 nucleotides: TGCAGTGCTAGAGTGGACGAGGGAGCTTTCTTT.

This clonotype was recorded at least ten times. The chain recombines TRBV2 with TRBJ2-5; unclear D gene. CDR3 length: 16 residues. With 4 bases removed from V and 5 bases from J, the gap between germline ends came to 20 bases. Germline V gene sequence: CDR1 SNHLY, CDR2 FYNNEI. The CDR3 DNA is TGTGCCAGCAGTGCGCCTGTTGCGTCTCGTTGGGAGACCCAGTACTTC. Translation: CASSAPVASRWETQYF. Complete variable domain (other parts from reference TRBV2 and TRBJ2-5): EPEVTQTPSHQVTQMGQEVILRCVPISNHLYFYWYRQILGQKVEFLVSFYNNEISEKSEIFDDQFSVERPDGSNFTLKIRSTKLEDSAMYFCASSAPVASRWETQYFGPGTRLLVL.

This clonotype has more than one count but fewer than ten. The V and J genes are TRBV19 and TRBJ2-7, with 7 bases lining up with TRBD2. Germline CDR1 is LNHDA and CDR2 is SQIVND (reference sequence). CDR3 length: 13 amino acids. V shed 7 bases and J 9 bases; nucleotides not matched to a gene: 12. The CDR3: CASNTPGDYRQYF. DNA of the CDR3: TGTGCCAGTAACACACCGGGGGACTACCGGCAGTACTTC.

This clonotype occurred many times. V and J are TRBV29-1 and TRBJ2-5; no firm D call. Per the germline V gene, CDR1 is SQVTM and CDR2 is ANQGSEA. The CDR3 is made up of 13 amino acids. The V end lost 0 bases, the J end lost 7 bases, and 12 bases lay between the germline ends. In DNA, the CDR3 is TGCAGCGTTGAAGAAGAGCAGCGCGGGACCCAGTACTTC. Residues: CSVEEEQRGTQYF.

This clonotype came up many times. This rearrangement joins TRBV30 to TRBJ2-3, with TRBD2 matching 9 bases. Germline V gene lookup returns CDR1 GTSNPN and CDR2 SVGIG (reference sequence). This CDR3 contains 13 residues. V gave up 5 bases and J gave up 4 bases; unmatched junction bases: 4. CDR3 sequence reads: CAWGAGGSDTQYF. CDR3 in DNA: TGTGCCTGGGGGGCGGGAGGGTCAGATACGCAGTATTTT.

This clonotype has a count of ten or more. The gene calls are TRBV25-1 and TRBJ1-2; D call uncertain. Germline V gives CDR1 MGHDK, CDR2 SYGVNS. The CDR3 has 14 amino acids. Trimming shortened V by 1 base and J by 7 bases, and 13 bases separated the two germline ends. Written as DNA, the CDR3 is TGTGCCAGCAGTGAATCCCAGATGGTCGGTGGCTACACCTTC. This encodes CASSESQMVGGYTF.

This clonotype was detected only a few times. This chain uses TRBV28 with TRBJ1-2; TRBD1 agrees at 9 bases. Germline loops: CDR1 MDHEN, CDR2 SYDVKM. The CDR3 consists of 17 residues. V shed 4 bases and J 5 bases; nucleotides not matched to a gene: 14. This CDR3 is CASSSQGTGGIRYGYTF. CDR3 coding DNA: TGTGCCAGCAGTTCACAAGGAACAGGGGGCATCAGATATGGCTACACCTTC.